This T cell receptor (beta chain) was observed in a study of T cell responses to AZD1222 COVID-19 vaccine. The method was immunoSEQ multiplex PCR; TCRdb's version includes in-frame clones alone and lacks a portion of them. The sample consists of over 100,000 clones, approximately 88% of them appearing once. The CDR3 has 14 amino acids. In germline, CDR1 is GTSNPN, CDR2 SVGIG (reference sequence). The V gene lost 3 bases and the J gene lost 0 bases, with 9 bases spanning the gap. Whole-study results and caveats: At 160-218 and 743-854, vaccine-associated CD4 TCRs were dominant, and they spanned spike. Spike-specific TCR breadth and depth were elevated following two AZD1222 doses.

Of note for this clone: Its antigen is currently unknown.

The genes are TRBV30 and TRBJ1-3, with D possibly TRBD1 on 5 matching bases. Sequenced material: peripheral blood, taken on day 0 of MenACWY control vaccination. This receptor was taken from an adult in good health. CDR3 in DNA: TGTGCCTGGAGCTTGGGGGGCTCTGGAAACACCATATATTTT. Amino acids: CAWSLGGSGNTIYF.